The 25 T cell receptor beta chains given below trace back to one sample, sequenced in a study of chemoradiotherapy in HPV16-positive cancers. Assay: immunoSEQ multiplex PCR; the TCRdb copy retains only in-frame clones and omits some. The sample lists 3,500 or so clones; 70% to 80% were seen once. The sample was acquired from a patient who underwent chemoradiotherapy. These receptors came from a human donor with HPV-associated anogenital cancer.

V and J are TRBV7-9 and TRBJ1-5, with no clear D. Trimming removed 2 bases at V and 4 bases at J, with 15 bases between. The CDR3 has 16 residues. The V gene's germline CDR1 is SEHNR and CDR2 FQNEAQ (reference sequence). The CDR3 sequence: CASSLHSLGDNQPQHF. The CDR3 bases are TGTGCCAGCAGCTTACATTCGCTAGGAGATAATCAGCCCCAGCATTTT.

This sequence joins TRBV5-1 and TRBJ1-2, with 7 bases that match TRBD1. Trimming took 4 bases from V and 4 from J; bases not matched to a gene: 10. The V gene's germline CDR1 is SGHRS and CDR2 YFSETQ. The CDR3 totals 15 residues. CDR3 loop: CASSPDRAVGYGYTF. CDR3 nucleotides: TGCGCCAGCAGCCCCGACAGGGCCGTCGGCTATGGCTACACCTTC.

This clone has more than one count but fewer than ten. Written as DNA, the CDR3 is TGTGCCAGCAGCGTAGATGTCAGCGCCAATTCACCCCTCCACTTT. It encodes CASSVDVSANSPLHF. The V call is TRBV9, the J call TRBJ1-6; D is ambiguous. CDR1 SGDLS and CDR2 YYNGEE come from the germline V gene. This CDR3 is built from 15 residues. V lost 0 bases to trimming and J lost 7 bases, with 11 bases between them.

J is TRBJ2-2 and V is TRBV19; 10 nucleotides match TRBD1. This CDR3 has 15 amino acids. CDR1 is LNHDA, CDR2 SQIVND, per germline (reference sequence). V was clipped by 5 bases and J by 8 bases; unmatched bases: 8. The CDR3 nucleotides read TGTGCCAGTAGTCTTAGGACAGGGGGAAGGGGGGAGCTGTTTTTT. This encodes CASSLRTGGRGELFF.

This clone turned up a few times. Here the CDR3 DNA reads TGCAGCGGCACTAGCGCCAATGAGCAGTTCTTC. Translating gives CSGTSANEQFF. V is TRBV29-1 and J is TRBJ2-1; 7 nucleotides line up with TRBD2. Germline V gives CDR1 SQVTM, CDR2 ANQGSEA. Germline trimming cut 7 bases from V and 6 bases from J; bases unmatched to any gene: 3. This CDR3 is built from 11 residues.

V usage is TRBV7-9 and J usage is TRBJ1-5; D remains unclear. V shed 5 bases and J shed 8 bases, with 13 bases lying between them. The V gene's germline CDR1 is SEHNR and CDR2 FQNEAQ (reference sequence). The CDR3 sequence is 13 residues long. The CDR3, as DNA: TGTGCCAGCAGCCTCACCACCTTTGAGCCCCAGCATTTT. This gives the protein CASSLTTFEPQHF.

The chain is built from TRBV4-1 and TRBJ2-1; D tentatively reads TRBD1 or TRBD2 (8 bases each). This CDR3 contains 16 residues. The V and J ends lost 0 bases and 6 bases respectively, with 15 bases between them. Germline-derived CDR1 and CDR2 are MGHRA and YSYEKL. CDR3 region: CASSQEQRGTGNEQFF. The CDR3 DNA sequence: TGCGCCAGCAGCCAAGAGCAGCGGGGGACAGGCAATGAGCAGTTCTTC.

This chain uses TRBV10-1 with TRBJ1-4; D remains unclear. The CDR3 loop spans 13 amino acids. Germline CDR1 and CDR2: WNHNN and SYGVQD (reference sequence). V lost 4 bases and J 4 bases, leaving 7 bases between the germline ends. CDR3: CASSAPDNEKLFF. The CDR3 coding sequence is TGCGCCAGCAGTGCTCCGGATAATGAAAAACTGTTTTTT.

This clone was counted only a few times. The rearrangement uses TRBV29-1 and TRBJ1-1; 9 bases fit TRBD1. CDR1 is SQVTM and CDR2 is ANQGSEA in the germline V gene. The V and J ends lost 6 bases and 5 bases, in that order; junction bases with no gene match: 7. The CDR3 totals 13 residues. CDR3: CSVLGQGTTEAFF. CDR3 nucleotide sequence: TGCAGCGTGCTAGGACAGGGGACAACTGAAGCTTTCTTT.

This clone was seen a few times. The CDR3, as DNA: TGTGCCAGCAGTCTATTCTGGGACACTTACACTGAAGCTTTCTTT. This codes for CASSLFWDTYTEAFF. The chain couples TRBV27 to TRBJ1-1, with TRBD1 as a possible D gene (6 bases). Germline V lookup: CDR1 MNHEY, CDR2 SMNVEV (reference sequence). CDR3 length: 15 residues. Between the trimmed V and J ends, which lost 5 bases and 3 bases, there was a span of 16 bases.

This chain links TRBV5-6 with TRBJ2-5; 7 bases are shared with TRBD1. The CDR3 runs 15 residues. Germline V gives CDR1 SGHDT, CDR2 YYEEEE. After removal of 5 bases from V and 1 base from J, the junction contained 8 bases not matched to a gene. DNA of the CDR3: TGTGCCAGCAGGTTCGACACAGGGGCCCAAGAGACCCAGTACTTC. Translating it yields CASRFDTGAQETQYF.

J is TRBJ1-5 and V is TRBV6-1; D not resolved. Germline assignment: CDR1 MNHNS and CDR2 SASEGT. CDR3 size: 13 residues. Trimming pared 0 bases from V and 6 bases from J, leaving 6 bases between. The CDR3 nucleotides are TGTGCCAGCAGTGAAGCCGGTCCTCAGCCCCAGCATTTT. It yields the protein CASSEAGPQPQHF.

The chain links TRBV5-5 to TRBJ2-7, with D uncertain. This CDR3 spans 11 amino acids. The ends were cut back, 4 bases at V and 2 bases at J, with 4 bases in the middle. CDR1 and CDR2 from the germline V gene are SGHKS and YYEKEE (reference sequence). The CDR3 sequence is CASSSTYEQYF. The CDR3 nucleotides read TGTGCCAGCAGCAGCACCTACGAGCAGTACTTC.

In this sample, this clone turned up a few times. The chain links TRBV5-1 to TRBJ1-1, with D maybe TRBD1 (5 bases). Germline V lookup: CDR1 SGHRS, CDR2 YFSETQ. Trimming removed 4 bases from V and 8 bases from J, with 21 bases in between. The CDR3 consists of 15 residues. The CDR3 sequence: CASSMSYGAGEEAFF. In nucleotides, the CDR3 is TGCGCCAGCAGCATGTCTTACGGGGCAGGCGAAGAAGCTTTCTTT.

V and J are TRBV6-1 and TRBJ1-5; 7 bases are shared with TRBD1. The germline gives CDR1 MNHNS, CDR2 SASEGT. This CDR3 has 16 residues. V shed 3 bases and J 5 bases; nucleotides not matched to a gene: 10. The CDR3 sequence is CASSDETGIGYQPQHF. In DNA, the CDR3 is TGTGCCAGCAGTGACGAGACAGGGATAGGATATCAGCCCCAGCATTTT.

The chain combines TRBV11-2 with TRBJ2-3; 7 bases map to TRBD2. CDR3 size: 15 residues. Germline V gene lookup returns CDR1 SGHAT and CDR2 FQNNGV. Trimming at V came to 5 bases and at J to 0 bases, leaving 5 bases not matched to a gene. CDR3 in DNA: TGTGCCAGCAGCCCGTGGACTAGTAGCACAGATACGCAGTATTTT. This encodes CASSPWTSSTDTQYF.

This chain links TRBV9 with TRBJ2-3, with a weak D call TRBD2 (6 bases). The CDR3 totals 15 residues. Trimming removed 4 bases at V and 6 bases at J, with 18 bases between. Looked up from germline, CDR1 is SGDLS and CDR2 is YYNGEE. The DNA of the CDR3 is TGTGCCAGCAGCAAGGATCCGGAGGGGCGGGATACGCAGTATTTT. The encoded protein is CASSKDPEGRDTQYF.

This clone was picked up a small number of times. V usage is TRBV18 and J usage is TRBJ1-5, with TRBD1 matching over 8 bases. This CDR3 comprises 15 residues. The germline gives CDR1 KGHSH, CDR2 LQKENI. The V gene end was trimmed by 5 bases and the J gene end by 0 bases; junction bases not matched to a gene: 3. CDR3 region: CASSTGQVSNQPQHF. In DNA, the CDR3 is TGTGCCAGCTCAACGGGACAGGTTAGCAATCAGCCCCAGCATTTT.

V is TRBV11-3 and J is TRBJ2-5; a weak D match, TRBD2 (7 bases). The germline V gene encodes CDR1 SGHNT and CDR2 YENEEA. The ends were cut back, 5 bases at V and 5 bases at J, with 18 bases in the middle. This CDR3 spans 15 amino acids. CDR3 in amino acids: CASSPSSGGRETQYF. In DNA, the CDR3 is TGTGCCAGCAGCCCCTCGTCCGGGGGGCGGGAGACCCAGTACTTC.

There are a few counts of this clone. This chain uses TRBV2 with TRBJ1-5, with D hard to call. The V gene's germline CDR1 is SNHLY and CDR2 FYNNEI. Trimming took off 2 bases at V and 2 bases at J, with 7 bases between the two ends. The CDR3 length is 14 residues. DNA of the CDR3: TGTGCCAGCAGTGAATCCACAGGCAATCAGCCCCAGCATTTT. Its translation is CASSESTGNQPQHF.

The CDR3 loop reads CASSQEFLRRNEQFF. The CDR3 nucleotides read TGCGCCAGCAGCCAAGAATTCTTGCGACGAAATGAGCAGTTCTTC. The rearrangement joins TRBV4-1 to TRBJ2-1; D is unresolved. The CDR3 length is 15 residues. Germline assignment: CDR1 MGHRA and CDR2 YSYEKL. V lost 0 bases to trimming and J lost 7 bases, with 13 bases between them.

The rearrangement links TRBV4-1 to TRBJ2-7; 7 positions match TRBD1. Trimming cost V 3 bases and J 2 bases; bases outside gene matches: 4. The CDR3 is 14 residues long. The germline CDR1 and CDR2 sequences are MGHRA and YSYEKL. The chain's CDR3 is CASSHYTGAYEQYF. DNA for the CDR3: TGCGCCAGCAGCCATTATACAGGGGCCTACGAGCAGTACTTC.

J is TRBJ1-1 and V is TRBV5-5; D is unresolved. Germline lookup yields CDR1 SGHKS and CDR2 YYEKEE (reference sequence). Trimming shortened V by 1 base and J by 0 bases, and 10 bases separated the two germline ends. There are 15 residues in the CDR3. Here the CDR3 reads CASSLFGHLNTEAFF. The CDR3 DNA is TGTGCCAGCAGCTTGTTTGGCCATTTGAACACTGAAGCTTTCTTT.

This chain joins TRBV2 and TRBJ2-6, with D hard to call. The germline CDR1 and CDR2 sequences are SNHLY and FYNNEI. CDR3 length equals 16 residues. V was pared by 7 bases and J by 0 bases, with 13 bases between. The CDR3 region is CASMLEGNSGANVLTF. CDR3 bases: TGTGCCAGCATGCTCGAAGGTAACTCTGGGGCCAACGTCCTGACTTTC.

The rearrangement links TRBV4-3 to TRBJ1-2; D call uncertain. Germline assignment: CDR1 LGHNA and CDR2 YSLEER. CDR3 length: 15 amino acids. Trimming took 4 bases from V and 3 from J, leaving 15 bases between them. The CDR3 bases are TGCGCCAGCAGCCTCGGAACCTTAGAGGACTATGGCTACACCTTC. Amino acid sequence: CASSLGTLEDYGYTF.